This T cell receptor beta chain was obtained from a study of blood T cell repertoires in COVID-19 (dated by TCRdb to about 2020). Looking at the study overall: Collaborator samples came from the United States, Italy and Spain and covered acute and convalescent phases of COVID-19. The material from the prospective study consisted of cDNA or gDNA derived from T cells, B-cell-depleted T cells, or PBMCs. Subjects who had been exposed to COVID-19, were actively infected with it, or had recovered from it provided the deeply sampled blood TCRbeta repertoires that made up the dataset. The repertoires were released in a freely available public database meant as a resource for research on the immune response to SARS-CoV-2. The samples were drawn from two sources: the first 160 participants of the ongoing ImmuneRACE study, and over 950 subjects contributed by 6 global collaborators. Sample metadata almost always included a de-identified subject ID, COVID-19 status, age in years and sex. HLA class I and class II types, where available, came from metadata supplied by the sample provider rather than from assay-based typing.

Findings and caveats that apply to the study as a whole: Clinical and demographic metadata were provided uncurated, with the amount varying by source and participant.

The collaborating institutions used their own protocols to collect whole blood in K2EDTA tubes. For TCRbeta analysis, collaborators shipped samples in one of three forms: frozen whole blood, isolated PBMCs, or DNA extracted from either of those sample types. Details on this clone: Its antigen target is currently unknown. Base qualities are not provided; no much larger clone lies one nucleotide away.

The immunoSEQ Assay, a bias-controlled multiplex PCR, was used to amplify TCRbeta CDR3 regions from genomic DNA. As for the original processing: The number of nucleated cells in each sample was estimated by amplification of reference gene primers within the assay. To quantify the absolute abundance of each unique TCRbeta CDR3 rearrangement, sequence reads were collapsed and filtered. Productive Simpson clonality was computed per sample as the square root of Simpson's diversity index over productive rearrangements. This immuneACCESS table, as held by TCRdb, lists in-frame sequences with V and J called but not all clones. Of the missing ones, under half trace to an unresolved V gene in checked studies; the others have no known cause. For V, J and clone size, that table is used; D and trimming come from the DNA. Within this sample are about 20,000 clones, with more than 70% of them counted one time only. The leading ten clones occupy around 10% of the sample.

V loses 5 bases at its end and J loses 2 bases; junction bases beyond the gene matches: 3. From the cysteine through the phenylalanine, the CDR3 covers 15 amino acids. The kept DNA is CDR3 alone, 45 bases in frame from the first base. Via the germline V gene, CDR1 is SGHAT and CDR2 FQNNGV. The sequence was collected from a human donor in a cohort sampled during active COVID-19. Sequencing was done on a sample of peripheral blood. Here the chain combines TRBV11-2 and TRBJ2-5; TRBD2 matches 12 bases in the middle. The sequence in DNA is TGTGCCAGCAGCCGGACTAGCGGGGATCAAGAGACCCAGTACTTC. Its translation is CASSRTSGDQETQYF.